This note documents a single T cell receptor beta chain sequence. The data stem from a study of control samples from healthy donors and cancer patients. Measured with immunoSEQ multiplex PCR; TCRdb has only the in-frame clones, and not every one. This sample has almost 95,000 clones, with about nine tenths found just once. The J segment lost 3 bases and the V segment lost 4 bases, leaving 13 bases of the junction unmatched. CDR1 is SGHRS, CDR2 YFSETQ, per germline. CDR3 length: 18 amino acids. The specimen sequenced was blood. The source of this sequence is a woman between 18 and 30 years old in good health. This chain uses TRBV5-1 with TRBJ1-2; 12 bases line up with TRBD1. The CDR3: CASSPITGTGGQDYGYTF. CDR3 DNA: TGCGCCAGCAGCCCAATTACCGGGACAGGGGGCCAGGACTATGGCTACACCTTC.